The 24 T cell receptor beta chains listed next were all sequenced from one sample in a study of blood T cell repertoires in COVID-19. Produced via immunoSEQ multiplex PCR; TCRdb's table is partial and in-frame only. The data hold around 150,000 clones, with more than 75% observed a single time. Sequencing used peripheral blood. Every receptor here comes from an older woman with COVID-19, enrolled during active disease.

V and J are TRBV11-2 and TRBJ2-2; D not certain. The germline V and J ends were trimmed by 3 bases and 4 bases, with 12 bases remaining between them. Germline CDR1 and CDR2: SGHAT and FQNNGV. The CDR3 length is 15 residues. The CDR3 sequence: CASSFSLAVTGELFF. CDR3 bases: TGTGCCAGCAGCTTTAGTCTGGCGGTCACCGGGGAGCTGTTTTTT.

This sequence joins TRBV5-3 and TRBJ2-1; 9 bases align to TRBD1. TRBV5-3 is given ORF status, its function remaining uncertain. The length of the CDR3 is 16 residues. V lost 5 bases to trimming and J lost 6 bases; unmatched junction nucleotides: 12. CDR3 region: CARRNYRDRDPNEQFF. CDR3 nucleotides: TGTGCCAGAAGGAATTACCGGGACAGGGACCCCAATGAGCAGTTCTTC.

V gene TRBV7-3 combines with J gene TRBJ2-6; D gene uncertain. Germline V CDR1 and CDR2: SGHTA, FQGTGA. Trimming stripped 4 bases from V and 0 bases from J, with 13 bases between. The length of the CDR3 is 17 residues. CDR3: CASSSRSLSSGANVLTF. The DNA for the CDR3 is TGTGCCAGCAGCTCCCGATCCCTTAGCTCTGGGGCCAACGTCCTGACTTTC.

This clone was seen more than once but under ten times. The chain is built from TRBV4-2 and TRBJ2-1, with TRBD1 matching over 7 bases. With V trimmed by 5 bases and J by 7 bases, 8 bases remained unmatched. The CDR3 totals 14 residues. Germline CDR1 and CDR2: LGHNA and YNFKEQ. CDR3 residues: CASSAQGSGNEQFF. The CDR3 region has the DNA TGTGCCAGCAGCGCACAGGGGTCAGGTAATGAGCAGTTCTTC.

The chain links TRBV20-1 to TRBJ2-3; D unclear. Per germline, CDR1 DFQATT and CDR2 SNEGSKA (reference sequence). V was clipped by 3 bases and J by 4 bases, with 5 bases between them. The CDR3 totals 11 residues. In DNA, the CDR3 is TGCAGTGCTAGTTGGCCAGATACGCAGTATTTT. Its translation is CSASWPDTQYF.

This chain uses TRBV6-1 with TRBJ1-4, with D possibly TRBD1 on 5 matching bases. Per germline, CDR1 MNHNS and CDR2 SASEGT. CDR3 length equals 16 residues. V was pared by 2 bases and J by 5 bases, with 15 bases between. The CDR3 DNA reads as TGTGCCAGCAGTGAAAGGGGATTCGCAGGGAATGAAAAACTGTTTTTT. Its translation: CASSERGFAGNEKLFF.

The genes are TRBV2 and TRBJ2-6; 7 nucleotides agree with TRBD1. Germline CDR1 SNHLY, CDR2 FYNNEI. Unmatched junction bases numbered 5, after V lost 5 bases and J lost 1 base. The CDR3 totals 16 residues. CDR3: CASSRYRGSGANVLTF. The CDR3 bases are TGTGCCAGCAGTAGATACAGGGGTTCTGGGGCCAACGTCCTGACTTTC.

The J gene is TRBJ2-7, the V gene TRBV6-1, with 8 bases matching TRBD1. The CDR3 has 15 amino acids. Germline CDR1 and CDR2: MNHNS and SASEGT. V was pared by 0 bases and J by 4 bases, with 5 bases of the junction left unmatched. The CDR3: CASSEALGQVYEQYF. The CDR3 DNA is TGTGCCAGCAGTGAAGCGCTGGGACAGGTTTACGAGCAGTACTTC.

V gene TRBV5-1 combines with J gene TRBJ1-1, with no clear D. The CDR3 has 15 residues. Germline CDR1 SGHRS, CDR2 YFSETQ. The V gene lost 0 bases and the J gene lost 3 bases, with 12 bases spanning the gap. The CDR3 DNA sequence: TGCGCCAGCAGCTTGGGAGGAGGTACGGACACTGAAGCTTTCTTT. It encodes CASSLGGGTDTEAFF.

The chain carries TRBV18 and TRBJ2-3; a possible D gene is TRBD1 (6 bases). Germline V lookup: CDR1 KGHSH, CDR2 LQKENI. This CDR3 is 14 amino acids long. The germline V and J ends were trimmed by 5 bases and 4 bases, with 13 bases remaining between them. DNA of the CDR3: TGTGCCAGCTCATCGTCGACAGGAGCAGATACGCAGTATTTT. Amino acids: CASSSSTGADTQYF. Full variable domain (outside the CDR3, taken from reference TRBV18 and TRBJ2-3): NAGVMQNPRHLVRRRGQEARLRCSPMKGHSHVYWYRQLPEEGLKFMVYLQKENIIDESGMPKERFSAEFPKEGPSILRIQQVVRGDSAAYFCASSSSTGADTQYFGPGTRLTVL.

The J gene is TRBJ1-2, the V gene TRBV30; tentatively, D is TRBD1 (5 bases). Trimming shortened V by 5 bases and J by 3 bases, and 19 bases separated the two germline ends. The CDR3 totals 15 residues. CDR1 is GTSNPN and CDR2 is SVGIG in the germline V gene (reference sequence). CDR3 sequence: CAWGGEQATYYGYTF. CDR3 bases: TGTGCCTGGGGGGGGGAGCAGGCGACTTACTATGGCTACACCTTC.

A remark on this clone: Other DNA sequences within the sample encode an identical CDR3. This sequence joins TRBV3-1 (or the pseudogene TRBV3-2) and TRBJ1-2; 7 bases match TRBD1. After removal of 0 bases from V and 4 bases from J, the junction contained 2 bases not matched to a gene. The CDR3 spans 14 residues. The germline gives CDR1 LGHDT, CDR2 YNNKEL (reference sequence). The DNA for the CDR3 is TGTGCCAGCAGCCAAGAGACAGGGACCTATGGCTACACCTTC. This gives the protein CASSQETGTYGYTF.

This clone appeared a few times. The rearrangement uses TRBV5-1 and TRBJ1-6; possible D gene TRBD1, 6 bases. The CDR3 length is 15 residues. Trimming pared 0 bases from V and 4 bases from J, leaving 8 bases between. Germline V gene sequence: CDR1 SGHRS, CDR2 YFSETQ. The CDR3 sequence: CASSLEGQYNSPLHF. The CDR3 region has the DNA TGCGCCAGCAGCTTGGAAGGACAGTATAATTCACCCCTCCACTTT.

The chain joins TRBV5-6 to TRBJ1-1; the match to TRBD1 covers 8 bases. The V gene's germline CDR1 is SGHDT and CDR2 YYEEEE. J lost 1 base, V lost 1 base, and 6 bases had no gene match. This CDR3 is 16 amino acids long. This CDR3 reads CASSLRAGGTNTEAFF. The CDR3, as DNA: TGTGCCAGCAGCTTGAGGGCAGGGGGCACGAACACTGAAGCTTTCTTT.

The rearrangement uses TRBV29-1 and TRBJ1-1, with a weak D call TRBD1 (6 bases). CDR1 is SQVTM and CDR2 is ANQGSEA in the germline V gene. The V end lost 4 bases, the J end lost 1 base, and 13 bases lay between the germline ends. The CDR3 has 14 residues. Written as DNA, the CDR3 is TGCAGCGTTGCGAGGGGGAACTGGAACACTGAAGCTTTCTTT. Translation: CSVARGNWNTEAFF.

This chain connects TRBV11-2 to TRBJ1-4; D not resolved. The germline V and J ends were trimmed by 5 bases and 3 bases, with 13 bases remaining between them. The CDR3 covers 15 residues. The germline CDR1 and CDR2 sequences are SGHAT and FQNNGV. The CDR3, as DNA: TGTGCCAGCAGCCAACAGCCGCTGCCTAATGAAAAACTGTTTTTT. Amino acid sequence: CASSQQPLPNEKLFF.

V usage is TRBV5-1 and J usage is TRBJ1-4; unclear D gene. CDR3 size: 17 residues. CDR1 is SGHRS, CDR2 YFSETQ, per germline. V was cut by 4 bases and J by 0 bases, with 16 bases left in between. The CDR3 nucleotides read TGCGCCAGCAGCCCACTGGGCAGTCTTGCAACTAATGAAAAACTGTTTTTT. It specifies CASSPLGSLATNEKLFF. The variable domain in full, with the rest retrieved from reference TRBV5-1 and TRBJ1-4, is KAGVTQTPRYLIKTRGQQVTLSCSPISGHRSVSWYQQTPGQGLQFLFEYFSETQRNKGNFPGRFSGRQFSNSRSEMNVSTLELGDSALYLCASSPLGSLATNEKLFFGSGTQLSVL.

This clone occurred once. The V gene is TRBV7-2, the J gene TRBJ1-5; 8 bases match TRBD1. After removal of 4 bases from V and 7 bases from J, the junction contained 15 bases not matched to a gene. The CDR3 is 17 residues long. Germline CDR1 and CDR2: SGHTA and FQGNSA. The CDR3 is CASSSLQGALTNQPQHF. CDR3 in DNA: TGTGCCAGCAGCTCGCTTCAGGGGGCCCTTACCAACCAGCCCCAGCATTTT.

The J gene is TRBJ1-2, the V gene TRBV6-5, with D perhaps matching TRBD1 (6 bases). The CDR3 contains 14 residues. Germline lookup yields CDR1 MNHEY and CDR2 SVGAGI. Trimming pared 6 bases from V and 1 base from J, leaving 12 bases between. CDR3 sequence reads: CASRGQTNNYGYTF. The CDR3 DNA reads TGTGCCAGCAGGGGACAAACGAATAACTATGGCTACACCTTC.

This clone was observed a single time. J is TRBJ1-6 and V is TRBV7-9, with no clear D. This CDR3 contains 14 residues. V was trimmed by 1 base and J by 9 bases, leaving 10 bases between them. Germline CDR1 reads SEHNR; CDR2 reads FQNEAQ (reference sequence). In nucleotides, the CDR3 is TGTGCCAGCAGCTTAGGAGACTTAGCTTCACCCCTCCACTTT. This translates into CASSLGDLASPLHF.

This chain connects TRBV19 to TRBJ1-5, with TRBD1 identical over 11 bases. The CDR3 length is 13 residues. CDR1 and CDR2 from the germline V gene are LNHDA and SQIVND (reference sequence). Unmatched junction bases numbered 0, after V lost 4 bases and J lost 7 bases. The CDR3 DNA reads TGTGCCAGTAGTAGGGACAGGGGGCAGCCCCAGCATTTT. Encoded protein: CASSRDRGQPQHF.

This clone was counted a few times. V and J are TRBV6-4 and TRBJ1-2; D call uncertain. Germline V gene lookup returns CDR1 MRHNA and CDR2 SNTAGT. CDR3 size: 14 residues. V lost 3 bases, J lost 8 bases, and 16 bases lay in between. The CDR3 bases are TGTGCCAGCAGTGAGTCCCTGTTTGGGGAGGGCTACACCTTC. This encodes CASSESLFGEGYTF.

Written as DNA, the CDR3 is TGTGCCAGCGGAAGACTAGCGGGCGACCTTTACGAGCAGTACTTC. It encodes CASGRLAGDLYEQYF. This chain joins TRBV9 and TRBJ2-7; 10 positions agree with TRBD2. Germline loops: CDR1 SGDLS, CDR2 YYNGEE. Trimming took 7 bases from V and 4 from J; bases not matched to a gene: 11. This CDR3 spans 15 amino acids.

This clone appeared a few times. The V and J genes are TRBV4-2 and TRBJ1-1; D is unresolved. Trimming pared 0 bases from V and 8 bases from J, leaving 10 bases between. The CDR3 length is 13 residues. Germline assignment: CDR1 LGHNA and CDR2 YNFKEQ. CDR3 loop: CASSQDLQSEAFF. The DNA of the CDR3 is TGTGCCAGCAGCCAAGATTTACAGTCCGAAGCTTTCTTT.